This T cell receptor beta chain emerged from a study of cytomegalovirus exposure and HLA in healthy donors (dated by TCRdb to the late 2010s). With respect to the entire study: An earlier analysis of roughly 500 of the donors reported approximately 260 Gb of sequence data and around 100 million unique TCR beta sequences obtained from roughly 170 million T cells. Rather than drawing on any new phenotypic data, the later analysis identified candidate immune exposures from TCR beta sequences and the way those sequences occurred across donors. In addition to the first cohort of around 670 subjects, a separate validation cohort of 130 or so different subjects was used. Alongside the repertoire data, information on donor age, sex, ethnicity and CMV serostatus was compiled. The number of donors typed differed by locus, with roughly 629-640 for A, B, C, DRB1 and DQB1, 522 for DQA1, 600 to 610 for DPA1, and around 450 for DPB1. Roughly 300 gigabases of sequencing data and 75 million to 85 million unique TCR sequences made up an early release that covered around 640 HLA-typed donors. To study patterns of TCR occurrence, a later analysis re-analyzed previously published TCR beta repertoires from hundreds of donors and added high-resolution HLA genotyping. Every discovery cohort repertoire had been produced on one sequencing platform. The aim of the study was to test whether cataloging public T cell receptors could identify signatures of past pathogen exposure. Roughly 5 DR-DQ haplotypes were handled as single units for association and clustering because linkage in the cohort was strong. Across some 400 genotyped donors of the cohort, an average of roughly 230,000 unique TCR beta nucleotide sequences per donor were sequenced, and 15% to 20% of those sequences were non-productive. HLA typing covered class I and class II loci at four-digit resolution. Genome-wide SNP genotypes for about 55% of the roughly 670 donors were used in a later genetic analysis, which treated that subset as a discovery cohort. To predict cytomegalovirus infection status, the study brought together high-throughput TCR immunosequencing, statistical association of individual TCRs with disease status, and machine learning. The study used immunosequencing to profile the T cell repertoires of some 600 subjects and linked those repertoires to cytomegalovirus serostatus. An earlier analysis of a few hundred of the donors applied high-throughput TCR beta sequencing to assess whether each TCR beta V gene segment acted as functional or pseudogenic. Of the 300 to 500 genotyped donors, less than 90% were placed in the genetic ancestry cluster associated with self-reported Caucasian donors. Paper-wide results and their limitations: In a later analysis, 15,000 to 20,000 TCR beta sequences were associated with specific HLA alleles at a false discovery rate of 0.05. The classifier was reported to diagnose cytomegalovirus status with high specificity and sensitivity in both the original cohort and the validation cohort. The authors suggested that the approach could potentially be extended to other disease states and immunological phenotypes. Broadly in line with IMGT annotations, most TCR beta V segments showed up in productive rearrangements about 87% or about 30% of the time in an earlier analysis of several hundred of the donors. Most CMV-associated TCR beta chains appeared to be HLA-restricted in a later analysis, and the HLA associations seemed to be driven largely by CMV exposure. Because some donors lacked HLA typing at each locus, the association tests relied only on the typed subset. In the study, about 150 TCR beta chains were listed as associated with cytomegalovirus. In a later genetic analysis, fewer N-insertions in productive TCRs were reported among donors in an Asian-associated ancestry cluster than the approximately 670-donor mean. Some IMGT-functional V segments, including TRBV6-2 and TRBV6-3, could not be told apart with the 87-base-pair reads, so those segments were excluded. An association between a missense DCLRE1C variant and V-gene and J-gene trimming of TCR beta chains was found in a later genetic analysis and replicated in an independent cohort. In a later analysis, HLA-associated TCR beta chains showed more clonal expansion and lower generation probabilities than non-associated chains that were equally common. Linkage disequilibrium might explain the correlated functional status among segregating V segments, but an unknown experimental factor could not be excluded. A further reported finding was that TCR beta sequences accurately predicted the HLA-A and HLA-B alleles for most subjects in the first cohort. Presence/absence analyses assumed roughly uniform sequencing depth across donors, an assumption that may not hold. Because counts were too low, about 18 rarely observed V segments, including chromosome 9 orphons, were excluded from the earlier analysis of some 590 of the donors. Only TCR beta chains were sequenced in this cohort, and the absence of alpha or paired-chain data limited detectable features. While some public TCRs were present in many individuals, most TCR sequences turned up only very rarely across donors. In a later analysis, several top co-occurrence clusters were reported to appear linked to parvovirus B19, influenza, CMV and Epstein-Barr virus. In a later analysis, the rate of TCR association differed among HLA loci, with DRB1 alleles having the most associated TCRs and HLA-C alleles having the fewest. Strong co-occurrence of HLA alleles, especially DR and DQ, made assigning TCR associations to individual alleles difficult. Immune exposure information for the cohort was limited to CMV serostatus. A cluster of highly shared sequence variants was judged likely to be a technical artifact of the sequencing pipeline. In vitro tests confirmed that a few of the cytomegalovirus-associated TCR beta chains recognize cytomegalovirus antigens.

Measured from the cysteine to the phenylalanine, the CDR3 is 16 residues long. The sequence is cut down to CDR3 DNA, 48 bases in frame from base 1. The germline V gene gives CDR1 as SGHNT and CDR2 as YENEEA. Germline trimming: 1 base from V, 2 bases from J; junction bases outside gene matches: 1. Note on this clone: The antigen it recognizes is unknown. The record has no base qualities; no much larger clone is one base away.

The library was generated by the immunoSEQ multiplex PCR assay. For the multiplex PCR, a mixture combining 60 forward primers for TCR Vbeta segments and 13 reverse primers for TCR Jbeta segments was used. The CDR3 region of rearranged TCR beta genes was amplified from genomic DNA by a multiplex PCR assay. Amplified TCR beta libraries were sequenced as 87-base-pair reads on the Illumina HiSeq System. The study's own analysis went as follows. In a later analysis, roughly 80 million unique TCR beta chains were counted across the 500 to 850 repertoires, and roughly 10 million of these chains were shared by at least two donors. Raw reads were error-corrected and collapsed into unique sequences with a nearest-neighbor algorithm that merged closely related sequences to remove PCR and sequencing errors. V, D and J gene segments were assigned by aligning CDR3 sequences to IMGT reference sequences. For a sequence to be retained, a match of at least six nucleotides to both a V gene segment and a J gene segment was required. A rearrangement was called productive if the CDR3 had no stop codons and remained in frame with V and J, and every other rearrangement was called non-productive. Following IMGT convention, CDR3 was defined as the stretch from the second conserved V-encoded cysteine to the conserved J-encoded phenylalanine. Sequences without an unambiguous match to a single V gene segment were excluded from the earlier analysis of approximately 560 of the donors. An earlier analysis of roughly 590 of the donors called V segments functional above 56.7% productive rearrangements and segregating when the between-donor standard deviation exceeded 5%. A statistical classification framework was developed to diagnose cytomegalovirus status using the catalog of TCR beta chain sequences. V and J gene assignment, in a later analysis, came from comparing TCR nucleotide sequences with IMGT/GENE-DB human TR gene sequences. A later analysis assigned CDR3 sequences and most-parsimonious VDJ recombination scenarios with the TCRdist pipeline. In a later analysis, every TCR beta chain was defined by the combination of its CDR3 amino acid sequence and its V-gene family, and reads without a unique V-gene family were dropped. In a later analysis, some 600 highly shared, low-generation-probability nucleotide sequences were removed to address suspected cross-contamination and a sequencing artifact. A later analysis calculated a clonal expansion index for each public chain from normalized within-repertoire ranks of inferred template counts. Generation probabilities in a later analysis came from a VDJ recombination model fitted to out-of-frame rearrangements, and those results were checked against IGoR. In a later analysis, TCR-TCR, TCR-HLA and TCR-CMV co-occurrence was scored with hypergeometric tests, and a repertoire-size bias correction was applied to TCR pairs. In a later analysis, false discovery rates were estimated by permuting HLA or CMV assignments 20 times. In a later analysis, co-occurring TCRs were grouped using DBSCAN, with TCRdist sequence similarity added in when clustering inside HLA-allele-positive subsets. Repertoires with fewer than 30,000 or more than 120,000 public chains, plus five repertoires with anomalous nucleotide sharing, were excluded from co-occurrence clustering. Imported from immuneACCESS, the table was reduced by TCRdb to in-frame sequences with V and J called. These copies leave out some clones; in studies compared against another copy, an unresolved V gene accounts for under half, and the cause of the remainder is not known. V, J and clone size are taken as reported in that table, and D and trimming were inferred from the DNA itself. This sample comprises roughly 34,000 clones, about 79% of them detected only once. The ten largest clones add up to roughly 4% of the sample.

The cohort was made up of approximately 670 healthy bone marrow donors. Cohort members were all nominally healthy when sampled, although unrecorded immune exposures were likely present. The donor was CMV seronegative and was included in the group of several hundred seronegative cohort members. Every donor gave a peripheral blood sample, and the peripheral blood mononuclear cells from that sample were used for TCR beta sequencing. Genomic DNA was extracted from the blood cell samples with the Qiagen DNeasy Blood Extraction Kit. This sequence uses TRBV11-3 and TRBJ2-1; TRBD2 matches 11 bases in the middle. The sequence was obtained from a woman under 30 in good health and CMV-seronegative. The specimen sequenced was PBMCs. The CDR3: CASSLATSGAYNEQFF. The bases are TGTGCCAGCAGCTTAGCGACTAGCGGGGCCTACAATGAGCAGTTCTTC.